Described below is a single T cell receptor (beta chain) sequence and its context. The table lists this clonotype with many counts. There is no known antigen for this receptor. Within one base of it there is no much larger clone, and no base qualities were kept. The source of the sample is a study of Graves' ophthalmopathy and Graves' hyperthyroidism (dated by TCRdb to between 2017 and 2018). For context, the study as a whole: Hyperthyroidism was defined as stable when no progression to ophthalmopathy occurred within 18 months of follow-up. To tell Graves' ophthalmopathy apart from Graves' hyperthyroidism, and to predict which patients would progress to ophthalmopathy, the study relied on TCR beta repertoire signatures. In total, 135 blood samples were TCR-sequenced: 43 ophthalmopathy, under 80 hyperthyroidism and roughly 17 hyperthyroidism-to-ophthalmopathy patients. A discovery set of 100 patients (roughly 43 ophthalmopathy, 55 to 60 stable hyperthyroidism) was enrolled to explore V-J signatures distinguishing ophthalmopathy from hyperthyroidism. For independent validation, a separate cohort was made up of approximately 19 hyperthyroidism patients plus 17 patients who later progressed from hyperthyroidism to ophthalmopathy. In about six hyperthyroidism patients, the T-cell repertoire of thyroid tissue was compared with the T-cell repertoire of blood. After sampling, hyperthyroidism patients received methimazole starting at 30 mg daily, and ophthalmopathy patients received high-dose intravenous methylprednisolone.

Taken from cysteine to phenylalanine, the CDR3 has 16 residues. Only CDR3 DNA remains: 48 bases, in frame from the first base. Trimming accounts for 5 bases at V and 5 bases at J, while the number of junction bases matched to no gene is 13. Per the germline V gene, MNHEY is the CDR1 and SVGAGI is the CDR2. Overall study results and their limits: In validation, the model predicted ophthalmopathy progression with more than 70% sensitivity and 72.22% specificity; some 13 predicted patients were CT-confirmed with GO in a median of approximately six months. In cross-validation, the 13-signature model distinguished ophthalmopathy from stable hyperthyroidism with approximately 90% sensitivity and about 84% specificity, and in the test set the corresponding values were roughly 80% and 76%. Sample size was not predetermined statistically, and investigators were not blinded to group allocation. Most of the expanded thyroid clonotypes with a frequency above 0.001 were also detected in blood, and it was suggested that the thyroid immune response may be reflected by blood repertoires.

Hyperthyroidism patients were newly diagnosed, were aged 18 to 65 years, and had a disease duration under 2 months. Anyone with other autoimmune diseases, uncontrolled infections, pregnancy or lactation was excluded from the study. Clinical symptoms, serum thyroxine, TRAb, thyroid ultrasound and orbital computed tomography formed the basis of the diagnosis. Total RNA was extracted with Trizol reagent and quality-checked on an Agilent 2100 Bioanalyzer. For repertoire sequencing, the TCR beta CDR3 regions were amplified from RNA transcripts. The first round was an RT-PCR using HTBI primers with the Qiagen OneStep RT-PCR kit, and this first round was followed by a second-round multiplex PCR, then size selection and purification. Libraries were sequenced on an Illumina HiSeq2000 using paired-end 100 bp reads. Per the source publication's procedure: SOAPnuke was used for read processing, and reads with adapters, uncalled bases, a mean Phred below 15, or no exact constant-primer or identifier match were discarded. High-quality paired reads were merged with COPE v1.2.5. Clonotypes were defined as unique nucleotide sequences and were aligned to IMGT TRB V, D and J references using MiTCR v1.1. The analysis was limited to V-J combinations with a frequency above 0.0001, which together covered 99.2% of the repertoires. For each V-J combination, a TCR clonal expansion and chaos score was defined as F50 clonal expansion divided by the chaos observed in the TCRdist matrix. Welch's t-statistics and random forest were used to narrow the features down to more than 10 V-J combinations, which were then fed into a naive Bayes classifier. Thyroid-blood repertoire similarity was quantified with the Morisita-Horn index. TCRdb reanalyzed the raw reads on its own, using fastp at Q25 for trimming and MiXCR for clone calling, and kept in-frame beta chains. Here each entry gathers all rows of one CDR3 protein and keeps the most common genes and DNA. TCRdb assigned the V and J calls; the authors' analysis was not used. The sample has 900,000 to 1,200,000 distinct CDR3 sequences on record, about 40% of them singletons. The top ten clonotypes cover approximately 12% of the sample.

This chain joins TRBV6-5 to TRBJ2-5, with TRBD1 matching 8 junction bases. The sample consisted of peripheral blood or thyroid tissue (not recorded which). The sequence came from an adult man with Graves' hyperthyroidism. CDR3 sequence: CASSNPRTGSRETQYF. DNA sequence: TGTGCCAGCAGTAACCCCCGGACAGGGAGCCGGGAGACCCAGTACTTC.